These T cell receptor beta chains were read from a single sample in a study of blood T cell repertoires in COVID-19. Assay: immunoSEQ multiplex PCR; the TCRdb copy retains only in-frame clones and omits some. The table shows about 120,000 clones, with about 89% occurring only once. Input material: peripheral blood. Source of these receptors: a human donor with acute or convalescent COVID-19. The donor label of this sample is uncertain. Each CDR3 is given with its conserved first and last residue.

>TRBJ1-2|TRBV6-4|13
CASSRQGNYGYTF
>TRBJ1-1|TRBV6-5|15
CASSTHREMNTEAFF
>TRBJ1-2|TRBV2|14
CASSEDRGLDGYTF
>TRBJ2-1|TRBV28|15
CASTFGSSGYNEQFF
>TRBJ1-1|TRBV5-1|15
CASSIGQTPNTEAFF
>TRBJ1-4|TRBV19|14
CASSMGQGAGKLFF
>TRBJ1-3|TRBV21-1|15
CASSNYRPPGNTIYF
>TRBJ2-1|TRBV12-5|13
CASASGRYNEQFF
>TRBJ1-2|TRBV2|14
CASRDPGHNYGYTF
>TRBJ2-3|TRBV6-5|13
CASSYVRADTQYF
>TRBJ1-6|TRBV5-1|15
CASSPRTGTNSPLHF
>TRBJ1-3|TRBV18|18
CASSPRGGQGFSGNTIYF
>TRBJ1-4|TRBV28|16
CASSSQGYGANEKLFF
>TRBJ2-1|TRBV3-1/TRBV3-2|14
CASKFGGSSNEQFF
>TRBJ2-7|TRBV30|13
CAWSGVAGVEQYF
>TRBJ1-1|TRBV7-3|14
CASSPQGMRTEAFF
>TRBJ1-6|TRBV19|17
CASSIRADSSYNSPLHF
>TRBJ2-5|TRBV4-3|15
CASSQDYLGLETQYF
>TRBJ1-2|TRBV19|13
CASSEPGQGARAF
>TRBJ2-5|TRBV6-2/TRBV6-3|16
CASSSLAGGPRETQYF
>TRBJ2-5|TRBV11-2|17
CASSLNVASGARETQYF
>TRBJ2-5|TRBV9|15
CASSVGSSGQETQYF
>TRBJ2-7|TRBV18|10
CAPIKYEQYF
>TRBJ2-7|TRBV6-5|13
CASNPRGLVEQYF
>TRBJ2-7|TRBV18|13
CASSRDRGDEQYF
>TRBJ2-3|TRBV7-3|15
CASSFFLPSTDTQYF
>TRBJ2-5|TRBV27|13
CASGKRGEETQYF